This T cell receptor beta chain was obtained from a study of OX40 agonist ivuxolimab in advanced cancers. Sequencing was performed with immunoSEQ multiplex PCR; in TCRdb, only in-frame clones are kept and a portion is missing. The sample yields about 68,000 clones, 80% to 90% seen once. The CDR3 loop spans 15 amino acids. The V segment lost 5 bases and the J segment 7 bases; nucleotides outside the gene matches: 11. The germline V gene has CDR1 SGHVS and CDR2 FQNEAQ. The sequence came from an adult with an advanced solid tumor such as melanoma, head and neck, liver or kidney cancer. This sequence joins TRBV7-8 and TRBJ2-1; 7 positions agree with TRBD1. Sequences were derived from CD4+ or CD8+ T cells sorted from blood, sampled in a trial of the OX40 agonist ivuxolimab. Here the CDR3 DNA reads TGTGCCAGCAGCCACGGTGGACAGGCACCTAATGAGCAGTTCTTC. Amino acid sequence: CASSHGGQAPNEQFF. Full variable domain (rest looked up from reference TRBV7-8 and TRBJ2-1): GAGVSQSPRYKVAKRGQDVALRCDPISGHVSLFWYQQALGQGPEFLTYFQNEAQLDKSGLPSDRFFAERPEGSVSTLKIQRTQQEDSAVYLCASSHGGQAPNEQFFGPGTRLTVL.